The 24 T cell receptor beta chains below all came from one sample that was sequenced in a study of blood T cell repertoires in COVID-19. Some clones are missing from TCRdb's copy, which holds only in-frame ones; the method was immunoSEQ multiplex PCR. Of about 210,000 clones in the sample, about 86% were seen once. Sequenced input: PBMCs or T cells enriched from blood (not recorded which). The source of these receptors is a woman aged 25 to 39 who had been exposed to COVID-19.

The CDR3 sequence is CASSPGQGLHETQYF. CDR3 in DNA: TGCGCCAGCAGCCCAGGACAGGGTTTGCATGAGACCCAGTACTTC. V and J are TRBV5-1 and TRBJ2-5, with 8 bases fitting TRBD1. The CDR3 extends over 15 amino acids. The trim removed 4 bases at V and 5 bases at J, leaving 10 bases unmatched. Germline CDR1 and CDR2: SGHRS and YFSETQ.

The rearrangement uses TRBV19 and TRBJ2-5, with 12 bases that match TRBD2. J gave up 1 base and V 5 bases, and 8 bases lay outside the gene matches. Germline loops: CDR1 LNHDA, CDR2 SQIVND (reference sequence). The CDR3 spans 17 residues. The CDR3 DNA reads TGTGCCAGTAGTGGCAGACTAGCGGGGGTCCTCCAAGAGACCCAGTACTTC. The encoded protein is CASSGRLAGVLQETQYF.

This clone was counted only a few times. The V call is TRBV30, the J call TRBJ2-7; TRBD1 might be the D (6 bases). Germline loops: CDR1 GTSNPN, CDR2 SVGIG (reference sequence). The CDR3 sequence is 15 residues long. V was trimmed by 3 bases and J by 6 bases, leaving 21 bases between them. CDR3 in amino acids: CAWRRVAGVRGEQYF. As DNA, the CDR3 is TGTGCCTGGAGGCGGGTTGCAGGGGTTCGGGGCGAGCAGTACTTC.

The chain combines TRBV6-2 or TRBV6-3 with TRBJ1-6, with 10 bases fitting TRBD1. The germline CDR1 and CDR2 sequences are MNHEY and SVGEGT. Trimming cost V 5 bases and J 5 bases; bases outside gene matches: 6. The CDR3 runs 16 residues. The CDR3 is CASSDRDRGNNSPLHF. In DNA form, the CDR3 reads TGTGCCAGCAGTGACCGGGACAGGGGAAATAATTCACCCCTCCACTTT.

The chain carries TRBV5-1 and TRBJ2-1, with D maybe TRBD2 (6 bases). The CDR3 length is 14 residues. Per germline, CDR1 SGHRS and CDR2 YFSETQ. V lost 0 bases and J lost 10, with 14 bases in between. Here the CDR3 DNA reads TGCGCCAGCAGCTTGGTCGACGGGACTTCGGAGCAGTTCTTC. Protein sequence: CASSLVDGTSEQFF.

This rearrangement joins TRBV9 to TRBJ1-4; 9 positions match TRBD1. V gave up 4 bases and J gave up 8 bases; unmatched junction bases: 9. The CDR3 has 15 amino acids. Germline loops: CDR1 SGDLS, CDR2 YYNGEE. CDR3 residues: CASSSPGTGPEKLFF. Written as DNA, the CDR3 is TGTGCCAGCAGCTCACCCGGGACAGGGCCCGAAAAACTGTTTTTT.

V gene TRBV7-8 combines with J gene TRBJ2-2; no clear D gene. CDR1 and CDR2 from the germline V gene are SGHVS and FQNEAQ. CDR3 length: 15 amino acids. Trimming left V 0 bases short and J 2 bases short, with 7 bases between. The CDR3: CASSLAQANTGELFF. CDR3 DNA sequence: TGTGCCAGCAGCTTAGCCCAGGCTAACACCGGGGAGCTGTTTTTT.

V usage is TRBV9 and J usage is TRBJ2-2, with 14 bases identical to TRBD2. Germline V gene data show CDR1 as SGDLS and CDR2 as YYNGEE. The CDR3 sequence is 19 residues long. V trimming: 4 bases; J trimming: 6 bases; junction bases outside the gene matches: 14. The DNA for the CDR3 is TGTGCCAGCAGCCCCCATTTTTGGCAGGGACTAGCGGGGGCCGGGGAGCTGTTTTTT. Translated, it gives CASSPHFWQGLAGAGELFF.

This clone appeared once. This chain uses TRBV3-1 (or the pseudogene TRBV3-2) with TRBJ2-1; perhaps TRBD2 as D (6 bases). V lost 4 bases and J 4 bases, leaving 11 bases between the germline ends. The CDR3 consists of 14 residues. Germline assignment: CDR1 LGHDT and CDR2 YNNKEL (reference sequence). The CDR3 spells CASSPRDSYNEQFF. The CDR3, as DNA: TGTGCCAGCAGCCCGCGGGACTCTTACAATGAGCAGTTCTTC.

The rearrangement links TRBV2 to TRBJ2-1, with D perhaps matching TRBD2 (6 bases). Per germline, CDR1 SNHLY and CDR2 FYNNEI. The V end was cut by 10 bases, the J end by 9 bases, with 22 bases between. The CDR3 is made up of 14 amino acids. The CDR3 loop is CATKIGGIFGEQFF. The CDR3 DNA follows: TGTGCCACCAAAATCGGGGGTATCTTTGGTGAGCAGTTCTTC.

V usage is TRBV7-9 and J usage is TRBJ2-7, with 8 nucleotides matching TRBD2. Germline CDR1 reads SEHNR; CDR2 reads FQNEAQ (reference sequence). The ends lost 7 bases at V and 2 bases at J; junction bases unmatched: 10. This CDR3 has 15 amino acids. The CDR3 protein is CASTPRGLDPYEQYF. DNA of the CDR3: TGTGCCAGCACCCCTCGGGGACTAGACCCCTACGAGCAGTACTTC.

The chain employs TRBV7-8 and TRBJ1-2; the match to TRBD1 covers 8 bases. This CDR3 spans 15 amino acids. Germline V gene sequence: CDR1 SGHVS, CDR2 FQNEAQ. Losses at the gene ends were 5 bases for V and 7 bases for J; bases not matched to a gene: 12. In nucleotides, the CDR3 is TGTGCCAGCAGCAATGAAGCTCAGGGGGCTGGTGGCTACACCTTC. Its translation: CASSNEAQGAGGYTF. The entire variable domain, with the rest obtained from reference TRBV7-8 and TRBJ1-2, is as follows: GAGVSQSPRYKVAKRGQDVALRCDPISGHVSLFWYQQALGQGPEFLTYFQNEAQLDKSGLPSDRFFAERPEGSVSTLKIQRTQQEDSAVYLCASSNEAQGAGGYTFGSGTRLTVV.

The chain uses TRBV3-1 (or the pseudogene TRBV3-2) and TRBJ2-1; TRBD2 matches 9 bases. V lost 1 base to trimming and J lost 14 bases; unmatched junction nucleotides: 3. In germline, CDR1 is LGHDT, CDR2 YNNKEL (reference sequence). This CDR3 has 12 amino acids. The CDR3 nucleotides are TGTGCCAGCAGCCAAGGCGGGGGGGCGGAGTTCTTC. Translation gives CASSQGGGAEFF.

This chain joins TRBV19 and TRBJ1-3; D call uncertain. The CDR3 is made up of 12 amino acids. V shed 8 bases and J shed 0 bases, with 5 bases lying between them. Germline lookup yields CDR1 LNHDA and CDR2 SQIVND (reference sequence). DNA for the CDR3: TGTGCCAGTGGCCTCTCTGGAAACACCATATATTTT. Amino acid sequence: CASGLSGNTIYF.

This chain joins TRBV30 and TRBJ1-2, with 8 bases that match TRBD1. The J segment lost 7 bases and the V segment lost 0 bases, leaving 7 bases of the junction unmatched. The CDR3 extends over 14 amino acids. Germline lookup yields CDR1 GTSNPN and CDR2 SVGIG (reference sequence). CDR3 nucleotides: TGTGCCTGGAGTGTACGGGGGACAGGTGGTGGCTACACCTTC. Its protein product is CAWSVRGTGGGYTF.

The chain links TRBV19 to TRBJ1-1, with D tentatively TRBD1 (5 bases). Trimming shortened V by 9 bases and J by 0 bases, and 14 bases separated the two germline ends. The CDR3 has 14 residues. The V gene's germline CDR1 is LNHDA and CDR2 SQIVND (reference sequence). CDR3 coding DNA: TGTGCCAGCTCCCCAGGGTTAATGAACACTGAAGCTTTCTTT. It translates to CASSPGLMNTEAFF.

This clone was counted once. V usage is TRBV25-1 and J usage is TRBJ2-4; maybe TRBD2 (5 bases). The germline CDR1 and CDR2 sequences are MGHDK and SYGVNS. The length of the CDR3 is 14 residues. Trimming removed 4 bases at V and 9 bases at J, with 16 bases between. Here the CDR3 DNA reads TGTGCCAGCAGTGGGGCCTGGAATCGGGGCATTCAGTACTTC. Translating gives CASSGAWNRGIQYF.

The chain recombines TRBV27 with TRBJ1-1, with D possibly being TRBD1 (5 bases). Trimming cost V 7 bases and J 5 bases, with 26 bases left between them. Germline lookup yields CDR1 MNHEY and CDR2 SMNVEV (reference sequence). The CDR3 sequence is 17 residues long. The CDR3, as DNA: TGTGCCAGCATAAGGGGCTTTCCGCCAGGGCTATCGACTGAAGCTTTCTTT. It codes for CASIRGFPPGLSTEAFF.

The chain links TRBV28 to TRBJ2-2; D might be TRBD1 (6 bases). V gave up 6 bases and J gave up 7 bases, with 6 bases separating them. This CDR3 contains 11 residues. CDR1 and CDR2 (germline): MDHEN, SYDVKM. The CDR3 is CASRGGGELFF. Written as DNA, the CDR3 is TGTGCCAGCAGAGGGGGCGGGGAGCTGTTTTTT.

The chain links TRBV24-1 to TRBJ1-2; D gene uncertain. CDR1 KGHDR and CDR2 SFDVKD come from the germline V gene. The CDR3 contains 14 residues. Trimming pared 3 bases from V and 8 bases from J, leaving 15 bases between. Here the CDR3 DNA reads TGTGCCACCAGTGATGGAGGCGGACCTGGCGGCTACACCTTC. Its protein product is CATSDGGGPGGYTF.

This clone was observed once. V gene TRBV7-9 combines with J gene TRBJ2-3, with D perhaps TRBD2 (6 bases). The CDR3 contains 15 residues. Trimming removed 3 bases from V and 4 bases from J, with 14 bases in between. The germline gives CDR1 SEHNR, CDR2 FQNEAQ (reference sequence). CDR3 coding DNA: TGTGCCAGCAGCTTCGGGGACGGGGGAGCAGATACGCAGTATTTT. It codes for CASSFGDGGADTQYF.

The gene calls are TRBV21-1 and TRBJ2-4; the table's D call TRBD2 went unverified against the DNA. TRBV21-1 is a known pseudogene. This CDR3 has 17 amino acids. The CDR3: CASSKGWRVLGKNIQYF. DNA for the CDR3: TGTGCCAGCAGCAAAGGTTGGAGGGTCCTTGGCAAAAACATTCAGTACTTC.

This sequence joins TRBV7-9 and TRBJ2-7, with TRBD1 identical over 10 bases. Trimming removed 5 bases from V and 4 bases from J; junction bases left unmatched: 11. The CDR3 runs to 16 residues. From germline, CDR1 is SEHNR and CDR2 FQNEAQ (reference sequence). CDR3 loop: CASSPTGGLPTYEQYF. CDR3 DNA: TGTGCCAGCAGCCCGACAGGGGGCTTACCCACTTACGAGCAGTACTTC.

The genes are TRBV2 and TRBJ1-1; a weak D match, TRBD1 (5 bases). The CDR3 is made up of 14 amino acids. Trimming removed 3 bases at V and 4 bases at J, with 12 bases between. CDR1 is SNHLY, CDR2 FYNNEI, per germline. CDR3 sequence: CASSDDYGGTEAFF. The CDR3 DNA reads TGTGCCAGCAGTGATGATTACGGGGGCACTGAAGCTTTCTTT.